One sample yielded the 14 T cell receptor beta chains listed below, sequenced in a study of blood T cell repertoires in COVID-19. The protocol was immunoSEQ multiplex PCR, while the TCRdb copy is restricted to in-frame clones and leaves out a portion. Of about 130,000 clones listed, roughly three quarters are singletons. Sequencing was performed on peripheral blood. The receptors here all came from a woman in her sixties or seventies with acute or convalescent COVID-19.

CDR3 bases: TGCAGTGCTAGTGGACTAGCGGGAGGGGGGACACGATCCTACAATGAGCAGTTCTTC. It translates to CSASGLAGGGTRSYNEQFF. V is TRBV20-1 and J is TRBJ2-1, with 15 bases fitting TRBD2. This CDR3 is 19 amino acids long. V shed 3 bases and J 1 base; nucleotides not matched to a gene: 10. Germline V gene sequence: CDR1 DFQATT, CDR2 SNEGSKA (reference sequence).

The chain employs TRBV7-2 and TRBJ1-3; 7 bases map to TRBD1. Germline V CDR1 and CDR2: SGHTA, FQGNSA. The CDR3 is 16 amino acids. J gave up 0 bases and V 5 bases, and 7 bases lay outside the gene matches. The CDR3 DNA is TGTGCCAGCAGCCCCGGGACAGCTAGCTCTGGAAACACCATATATTTT. Its translation: CASSPGTASSGNTIYF.

The genes are TRBV10-1 and TRBJ2-1; 10 bases fit TRBD2. The germline CDR1 and CDR2 sequences are WNHNN and SYGVQD (reference sequence). The CDR3 totals 14 residues. V gave up 4 bases and J gave up 10 bases; unmatched junction bases: 7. The CDR3 DNA sequence: TGCGCCAGCAGTGGGCTAGCGGGAGACCAAGAGCAGTTCTTC. Translated, it gives CASSGLAGDQEQFF.

V and J are TRBV11-2 and TRBJ2-1; D remains unclear. The CDR3 sequence is 14 residues long. V dropped 4 bases and J dropped 2 bases, with 9 bases sitting between them. The germline gives CDR1 SGHAT, CDR2 FQNNGV. CDR3 DNA sequence: TGTGCCAGCAGCTCGTGGCAGACCTACAATGAGCAGTTCTTC. It yields the protein CASSSWQTYNEQFF.

This clone was detected only a few times. J is TRBJ1-4 and V is TRBV5-1; D may be TRBD1 (5 bases). CDR1 is SGHRS and CDR2 is YFSETQ in the germline V gene. The CDR3 consists of 16 residues. V was shortened by 4 bases and J by 8 bases, with 21 bases between the two germline ends. The CDR3 sequence: CASSPGGIQGGEKLFF. The CDR3 bases are TGCGCCAGCAGCCCCGGAGGGATCCAGGGCGGCGAAAAACTGTTTTTT.

This clone was seen only a few times. Within the sample, other DNA sequences also encode this same CDR3. This chain connects TRBV4-1 to TRBJ1-6, with D possibly TRBD1 on 6 matching bases. The CDR3 runs 15 residues. The V and J ends lost 2 bases and 7 bases respectively, with 12 bases between them. Germline V gene lookup returns CDR1 MGHRA and CDR2 YSYEKL. The CDR3 reads CASSQTGSGNSPLHF. CDR3 in DNA: TGCGCCAGCAGCCAAACAGGGAGTGGCAATTCACCCCTCCACTTT.

As concerns this clone: At one boundary the junction diverges from the germline segment, which might be a read error. V gene TRBV4-1 combines with J gene TRBJ2-1; TRBD2 agrees at 7 bases. The CDR3 totals 16 residues. Per the germline V gene, CDR1 is MGHRA and CDR2 is YSYEKL. The CDR3 sequence: CVSSQETSRSYNEQFF. The CDR3 DNA is TGCGTCAGCAGCCAAGAGACTAGCCGGTCCTACAATGAGCAGTTCTTC.

This sequence joins TRBV10-3 and TRBJ2-3, with a possible D match to TRBD1 (6 bases). CDR1 and CDR2 from the germline V gene are ENHRY and SYGVKD. This CDR3 is 14 amino acids long. V was clipped by 7 bases and J by 4 bases, with 15 bases between them. CDR3 coding DNA: TGTGCCATCAAGGGAACAGGGCAAGCAGATACGCAGTATTTT. Protein sequence: CAIKGTGQADTQYF.

V usage is TRBV5-1 and J usage is TRBJ2-3; no reliable D call. There are 14 residues in the CDR3. Germline values: CDR1 SGHRS, CDR2 YFSETQ. V lost 0 bases to trimming and J lost 2 bases, with 7 bases between them. The CDR3 nucleotides read TGCGCCAGCAGCTTGGGAGAGGTCACAGATACGCAGTATTTT. This gives the protein CASSLGEVTDTQYF.

The chain is built from TRBV3-1 (or the pseudogene TRBV3-2) and TRBJ2-5, with a possible D match to TRBD2 (6 bases). The CDR3 sequence is 14 residues long. The V end lost 1 base, the J end lost 5 bases, and 11 bases lay between the germline ends. Per germline, CDR1 LGHDT and CDR2 YNNKEL (reference sequence). In DNA form, the CDR3 reads TGTGCCAGCAGCCAAGGGGCTGCGGGGGAGACCCAGTACTTC. This codes for CASSQGAAGETQYF.

Only one count was recorded for this clone. The chain is built from TRBV6-5 and TRBJ1-5; TRBD1 matches at 9 bases. This CDR3 is 14 amino acids long. Germline lookup yields CDR1 MNHEY and CDR2 SVGAGI. V was clipped by 6 bases and J by 3 bases; unmatched bases: 3. Written as DNA, the CDR3 is TGTGCCAGCAGGGGGACAGGGAACAATCAGCCCCAGCATTTT. Residues: CASRGTGNNQPQHF.

This chain links TRBV5-6 with TRBJ2-7; D is undetermined. The V and J ends lost 0 bases and 0 bases respectively, with 13 bases between them. Germline assignment: CDR1 SGHDT and CDR2 YYEEEE. This CDR3 has 16 residues. This CDR3 reads CASSLAKTDSSYEQYF. The CDR3 bases are TGTGCCAGCAGCTTGGCGAAAACAGATAGCTCCTACGAGCAGTACTTC. Complete variable domain (other parts from reference TRBV5-6 and TRBJ2-7): DAGVTQSPTHLIKTRGQQVTLRCSPKSGHDTVSWYQQALGQGPQFIFQYYEEEERQRGNFPDRFSGHQFPNYSSELNVNALLLGDSALYLCASSLAKTDSSYEQYFGPGTRLTVT.

The chain combines TRBV6-5 with TRBJ2-1; 7 bases fit TRBD1. From germline, CDR1 is MNHEY and CDR2 SVGAGI. The CDR3 has 15 amino acids. V lost 6 bases, J lost 3 bases, and 8 bases stayed unmatched. CDR3: CASRTGPNFYNEQFF. CDR3 nucleotide sequence: TGTGCCAGCAGGACAGGGCCCAACTTCTACAATGAGCAGTTCTTC.

In this sample, this clone turned up a few times. The V gene is TRBV5-6, the J gene TRBJ2-7; D might be TRBD1 (5 bases). The length of the CDR3 is 16 residues. Between the trimmed V and J ends, which lost 0 bases and 0 bases, there was a span of 13 bases. Per germline, CDR1 SGHDT and CDR2 YYEEEE. This chain's CDR3 is CASSLGSQVSSYEQYF. For the CDR3, the DNA is TGTGCCAGCAGCTTGGGGTCACAGGTAAGCTCCTACGAGCAGTACTTC. Variable domain in full (rest from reference TRBV5-6 and TRBJ2-7): DAGVTQSPTHLIKTRGQQVTLRCSPKSGHDTVSWYQQALGQGPQFIFQYYEEEERQRGNFPDRFSGHQFPNYSSELNVNALLLGDSALYLCASSLGSQVSSYEQYFGPGTRLTVT.